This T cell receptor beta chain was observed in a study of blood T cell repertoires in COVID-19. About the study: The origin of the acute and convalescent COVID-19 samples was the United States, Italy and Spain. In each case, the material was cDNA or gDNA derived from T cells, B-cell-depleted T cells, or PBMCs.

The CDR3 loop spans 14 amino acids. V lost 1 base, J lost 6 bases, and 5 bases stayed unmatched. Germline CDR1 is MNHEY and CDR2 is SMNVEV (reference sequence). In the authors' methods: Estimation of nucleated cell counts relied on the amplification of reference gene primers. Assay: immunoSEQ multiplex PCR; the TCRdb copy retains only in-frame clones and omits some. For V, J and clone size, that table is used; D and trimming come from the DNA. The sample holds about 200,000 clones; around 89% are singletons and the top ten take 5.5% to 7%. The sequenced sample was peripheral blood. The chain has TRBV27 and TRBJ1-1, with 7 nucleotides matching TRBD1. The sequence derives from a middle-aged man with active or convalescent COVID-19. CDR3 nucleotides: TGTGCCAGCAGTTTATTTACAGGGGCGGCTGAAGCTTTCTTT. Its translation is CASSLFTGAAEAFF.